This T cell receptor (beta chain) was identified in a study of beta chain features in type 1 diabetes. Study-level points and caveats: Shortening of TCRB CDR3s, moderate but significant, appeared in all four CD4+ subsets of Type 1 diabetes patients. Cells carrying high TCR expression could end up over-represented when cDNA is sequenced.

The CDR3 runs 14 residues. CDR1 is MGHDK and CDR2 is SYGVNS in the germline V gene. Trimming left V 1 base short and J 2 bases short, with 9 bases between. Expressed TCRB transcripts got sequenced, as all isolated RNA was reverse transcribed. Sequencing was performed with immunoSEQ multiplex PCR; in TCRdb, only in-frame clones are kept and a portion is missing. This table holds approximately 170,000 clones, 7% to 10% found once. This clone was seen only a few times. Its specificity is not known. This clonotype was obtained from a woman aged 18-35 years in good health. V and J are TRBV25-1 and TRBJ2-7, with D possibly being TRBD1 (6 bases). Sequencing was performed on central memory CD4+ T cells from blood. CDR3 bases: TGTGCCAGCAGTGAATGGGCAGGGGCCTACGAGCAGTACTTC. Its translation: CASSEWAGAYEQYF.